This T cell receptor (beta chain) was retrieved from a study of regulatory T cells in long-lasting Graves disease. Stated time point: newly diagnosed GD, antithyroid drugs for less than 3 months. RNA extracted from PBMCs served as the sequencing template. V lost 1 base, J lost 1 base, and 19 bases lay in between. This CDR3 region has 18 residues. The germline CDR1 and CDR2 sequences are MDHEN and SYDVKM. This clonotype was detected many times. Construction of the TCR beta libraries employed iRepertoire HTBI primers in conjunction with Arm-PCR of CDR3 regions. Each CDR3 protein is one row after TCRdb ran MiXCR on the multiplex PCR reads. The table lists around 470,000 distinct CDR3 sequences, about 14% of them singletons. These data were also reused for a study on T cells in Graves' hyperthyroidism and ophthalmopathy.

The chain has TRBV28 and TRBJ1-1, with no clear D. The sequencing used peripheral blood mononuclear cells (PBMCs), collected at new diagnosis, from a patient treated with antithyroid drugs. The clonotype comes from a woman aged 50 to 65 with Graves disease. The CDR3 nucleotides read TGTGCCAGCAGTTTATTTCTGAGTTTAGATGTGGGGAACACTGAAGCTTTCTTT. This codes for CASSLFLSLDVGNTEAFF.